This paragraph covers one T cell receptor (beta chain) sequence. Its specificity is not known. Clones were read by immunoSEQ multiplex PCR, and TCRdb kept only the in-frame ones, dropping some. The sample has under 7,000 clones; roughly 90% are singletons. The data were taken from a study of regulatory and conventional T cells in RAG deficiency. Whole-study results and caveats: Shannon entropy fell and Simpson indices rose in RAG-deficient patients. Shorter CDR3s in all patient subsets; >80% Treg-Tconv overlap in Omenn.

RAG-deficient patients with SCID, Omenn syndrome, or combined immunodeficiency. Sequenced sample: CD8+ T cells sorted from blood. The sequence came from a human donor with RAG deficiency presenting as severe combined immunodeficiency.

The CDR3 sequence is CASTYRGAGANVLTF. Written as DNA, the CDR3 is TGTGCCAGTACCTACAGGGGAGCTGGGGCCAACGTCCTGACTTTC. The genes are TRBV19 and TRBJ2-6, with 7 positions matching TRBD1. V was clipped by 7 bases and J by 2 bases; unmatched bases: 5. Looked up from germline, CDR1 is LNHDA and CDR2 is SQIVND (reference sequence). The CDR3 contains 15 residues.